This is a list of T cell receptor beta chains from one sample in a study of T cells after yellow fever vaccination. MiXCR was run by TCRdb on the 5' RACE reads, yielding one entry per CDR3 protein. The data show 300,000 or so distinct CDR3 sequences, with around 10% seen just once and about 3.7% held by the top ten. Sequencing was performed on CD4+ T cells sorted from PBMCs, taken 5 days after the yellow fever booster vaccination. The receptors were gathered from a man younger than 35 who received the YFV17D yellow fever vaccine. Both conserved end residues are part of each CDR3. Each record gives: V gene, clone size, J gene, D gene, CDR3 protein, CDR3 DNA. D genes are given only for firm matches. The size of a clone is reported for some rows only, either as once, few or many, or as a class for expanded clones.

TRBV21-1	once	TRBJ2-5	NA	CASSKWPAGSRTQYF	TGTGCCAGCAGCAAATGGCCAGCGGGGTCGCGGACCCAGTACTTC
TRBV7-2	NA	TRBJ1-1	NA	CASSVTGPSSEAFF	TGTGCCAGCAGCGTGACCGGGCCCTCCTCTGAAGCTTTCTTT
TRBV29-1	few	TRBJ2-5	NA	CSVARASGETQYF	TGCAGCGTTGCTCGGGCGTCGGGGGAGACCCAGTACTTC
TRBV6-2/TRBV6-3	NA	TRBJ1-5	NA	CASSYPRTQPQHF	TGTGCCAGCAGTTACCCTCGAACCCAGCCCCAGCATTTT
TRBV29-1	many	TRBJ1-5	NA	CSVVDSNQPQHF	TGCAGCGTTGTTGATAGCAATCAGCCCCAGCATTTT
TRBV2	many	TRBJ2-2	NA	CASSAEVAGELFF	TGTGCCAGCAGCGCCGAGGTGGCCGGGGAGCTGTTTTTT
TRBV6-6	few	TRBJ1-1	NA	CASSFQASDTEAFF	TGTGCCAGCAGTTTCCAGGCTAGCGACACTGAAGCTTTCTTT
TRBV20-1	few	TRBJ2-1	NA	CSAKTRWSSYNEQFF	TGCAGTGCCAAGACGAGGTGGAGCTCCTACAATGAGCAGTTCTTC
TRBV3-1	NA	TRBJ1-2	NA	CASSQDWRTNYGYTF	TGTGCCAGCAGCCAAGATTGGAGAACTAACTATGGCTACACCTTC
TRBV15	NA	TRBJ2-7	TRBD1	CATSSLDRSYSYEQYF	TGTGCCACCAGCAGTCTGGACAGGTCCTACTCCTACGAGCAGTACTTC
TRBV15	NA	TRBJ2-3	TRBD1	CATSRGGQGAVTQYF	TGTGCCACCAGCAGAGGCGGACAGGGGGCAGTTACGCAGTATTTT
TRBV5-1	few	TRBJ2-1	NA	CASSLGPGGWNEQFF	TGCGCCAGCAGCCTAGGGCCCGGCGGGTGGAATGAGCAGTTCTTC
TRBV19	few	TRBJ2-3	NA	CASSGPEWVYPDTQYF	TGTGCCAGTAGTGGCCCCGAGTGGGTGTATCCAGATACGCAGTATTTT
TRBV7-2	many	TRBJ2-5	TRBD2	CASSPRLAVQETQYF	TGTGCCAGCAGCCCCCGACTAGCGGTACAAGAGACCCAGTACTTC
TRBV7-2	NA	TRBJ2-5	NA	CASSLRHEETQYF	TGTGCCAGCAGCTTACGACATGAAGAGACCCAGTACTTC
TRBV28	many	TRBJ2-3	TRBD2	CASGESGEDTQYF	TGTGCCAGCGGTGAGAGCGGGGAAGATACGCAGTATTTT
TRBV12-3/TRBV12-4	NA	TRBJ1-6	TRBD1	CATSGGQGSSPLHF	TGTGCCACCAGTGGGGGACAGGGGAGTTCACCCCTCCACTTT
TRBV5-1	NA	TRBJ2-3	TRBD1	CASSIGQGTSDTQYF	TGCGCCAGCAGCATAGGACAGGGGACGTCAGATACGCAGTATTTT
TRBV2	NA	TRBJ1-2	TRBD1	CASTELGQGISF	TGTGCCAGCACCGAGCTCGGACAGGGAATCTCCTTC
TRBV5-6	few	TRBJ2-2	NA	CASSLDPARGPGELFF	TGTGCCAGCAGCTTAGATCCGGCCAGGGGACCCGGGGAGCTGTTTTTT
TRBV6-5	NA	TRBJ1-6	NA	CASGSDYSPLHF	TGTGCCAGCGGCTCGGACTATTCACCCCTCCACTTT
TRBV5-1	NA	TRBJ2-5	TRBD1	CASSVQQGSGDQYF	TGCGCCAGCAGCGTACAACAGGGGAGTGGGGACCAGTACTTC
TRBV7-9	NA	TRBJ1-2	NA	CASSPQPGTTHGYTF	TGTGCCAGCAGCCCCCAACCCGGGACTACTCATGGCTACACCTTC
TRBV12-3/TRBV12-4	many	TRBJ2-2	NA	CASTPFANTGELFF	TGTGCCAGCACCCCCTTCGCGAACACCGGGGAGCTGTTTTTT
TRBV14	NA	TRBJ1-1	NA	CASSQVLTEVEAFF	TGTGCCAGCAGCCAAGTTTTAACAGAAGTAGAAGCTTTCTTT
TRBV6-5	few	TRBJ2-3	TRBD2	CASSYAGVTDTQYF	TGTGCCAGCAGTTACGCGGGGGTAACAGATACGCAGTATTTT
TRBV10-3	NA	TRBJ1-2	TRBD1	CAITGQGSGYTF	TGTGCCATCACCGGACAGGGTTCCGGCTACACCTTC
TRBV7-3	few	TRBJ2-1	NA	CASSLSTHERQFF	TGTGCCAGCAGCTTAAGTACTCACGAAAGGCAGTTCTTC
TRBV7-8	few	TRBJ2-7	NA	CASSLELVLSEQYF	TGTGCCAGCAGCTTAGAACTGGTTCTCTCCGAGCAGTACTTC
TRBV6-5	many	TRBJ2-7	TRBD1	CASSPWTGPYEQYF	TGTGCCAGCAGTCCGTGGACAGGGCCCTACGAGCAGTACTTC
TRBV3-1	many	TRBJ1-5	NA	CASSHRDQPQHF	TGTGCCAGCTCCCATAGAGATCAGCCCCAGCATTTT
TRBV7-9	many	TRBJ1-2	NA	CASSSTDLGYTF	TGTGCCAGCAGCTCTACGGACCTTGGCTACACCTTC
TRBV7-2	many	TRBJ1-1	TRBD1	CASSTTQGDTEAFF	TGTGCCAGCAGCACCACCCAGGGGGACACTGAAGCTTTCTTT
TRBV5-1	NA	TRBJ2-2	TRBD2	CASSPSGILGELFF	TGCGCCAGCAGCCCAAGCGGGATTCTCGGGGAGCTGTTTTTT
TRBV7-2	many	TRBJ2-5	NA	CASTLSLSQETQYF	TGTGCCAGCACTTTAAGTCTGTCCCAAGAGACCCAGTACTTC
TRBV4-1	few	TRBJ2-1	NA	CASSQEGYSYNEQFF	TGCGCCAGCAGCCAAGAGGGGTATAGCTACAATGAGCAGTTCTTC
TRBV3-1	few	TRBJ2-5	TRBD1	CASSQSSGGVETQYF	TGTGCCAGCAGCCAATCCTCAGGGGGCGTGGAGACCCAGTACTTC
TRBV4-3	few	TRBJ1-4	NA	CASSHTAGGLGEKLFF	TGCGCCAGCAGCCACACTGCCGGGGGCCTTGGGGAAAAACTGTTTTTT
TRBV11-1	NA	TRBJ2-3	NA	CASSLDANTDTQYF	TGTGCCAGCAGCTTAGATGCCAACACAGATACGCAGTATTTT
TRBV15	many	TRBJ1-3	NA	CATSGSGVSGNTIYF	TGTGCCACCAGCGGCTCAGGAGTCTCTGGAAACACCATATATTTT
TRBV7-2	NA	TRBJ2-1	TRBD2	CASSFSGDAYNEQFF	TGTGCCAGCAGCTTTAGCGGGGACGCATACAATGAGCAGTTCTTC
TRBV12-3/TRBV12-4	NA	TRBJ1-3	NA	CASREESTGSGNTIYF	TGTGCCAGCAGAGAAGAATCTACAGGCTCTGGAAACACCATATATTTT
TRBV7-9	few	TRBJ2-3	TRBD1	CASSRSGTGLPDTQYF	TGTGCCAGCAGCAGATCCGGGACAGGGTTGCCAGATACGCAGTATTTT
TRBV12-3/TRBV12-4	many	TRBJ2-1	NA	CASSPGGHEQFF	TGTGCCAGCAGTCCCGGGGGACATGAGCAGTTCTTC
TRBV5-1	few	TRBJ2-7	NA	CASSWGNEQYF	TGCGCCAGCAGCTGGGGGAACGAGCAGTACTTC
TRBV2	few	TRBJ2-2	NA	CASSERGSELFF	TGTGCCAGCAGTGAAAGGGGGAGCGAGCTGTTTTTT
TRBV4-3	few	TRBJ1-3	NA	CASSQEPATGTSRNTIYF	TGCGCCAGCAGCCAAGAACCCGCGACAGGAACCTCTAGAAACACCATATATTTT
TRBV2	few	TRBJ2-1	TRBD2	CASSDRAGVEEQFF	TGTGCCAGCAGTGACCGAGCGGGGGTGGAGGAGCAGTTCTTC
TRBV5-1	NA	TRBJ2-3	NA	CASSIGVSTDTQYF	TGCGCCAGCAGCATAGGGGTTAGCACAGATACGCAGTATTTT
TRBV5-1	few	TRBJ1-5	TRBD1	CASSLAPTGTGNNQPQHF	TGCGCCAGCAGCTTGGCACCCACCGGGACAGGGAACAATCAGCCCCAGCATTTT
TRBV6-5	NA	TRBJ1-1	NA	CASSPLRGNTEAFF	TGTGCCAGCAGTCCCCTAAGGGGGAACACTGAAGCTTTCTTT
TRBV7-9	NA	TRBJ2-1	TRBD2	CASSWGLAGGHRWNEQFF	TGTGCCAGCAGCTGGGGACTAGCGGGGGGGCACAGATGGAATGAGCAGTTCTTC